This TCR beta chain emerged from a study of blood T cell repertoires in COVID-19. Study details: Samples representing acute and convalescent COVID-19 were sourced from the United States, Italy and Spain. From T cells, B-cell-depleted T cells, or PBMCs came the material, which was cDNA or gDNA.

Produced via immunoSEQ multiplex PCR; TCRdb's table is partial and in-frame only. Counted here are approximately 190,000 clones, 80% occurring once; the ten biggest clones make up under 8%. Germline lookup yields CDR1 SNHLY and CDR2 FYNNEI. The CDR3 runs to 15 residues. Trimming took 6 bases from V and 4 from J; bases not matched to a gene: 9. Sequenced input: peripheral blood. V and J are TRBV2 and TRBJ2-5; 9 bases agree with TRBD1. The receptor was isolated from a man aged 60 to 69 with acute or convalescent COVID-19. CDR3 sequence reads: CASRAPQGAGETQYF. CDR3 nucleotide sequence: TGTGCCAGCAGAGCGCCACAGGGGGCCGGAGAGACCCAGTACTTC.